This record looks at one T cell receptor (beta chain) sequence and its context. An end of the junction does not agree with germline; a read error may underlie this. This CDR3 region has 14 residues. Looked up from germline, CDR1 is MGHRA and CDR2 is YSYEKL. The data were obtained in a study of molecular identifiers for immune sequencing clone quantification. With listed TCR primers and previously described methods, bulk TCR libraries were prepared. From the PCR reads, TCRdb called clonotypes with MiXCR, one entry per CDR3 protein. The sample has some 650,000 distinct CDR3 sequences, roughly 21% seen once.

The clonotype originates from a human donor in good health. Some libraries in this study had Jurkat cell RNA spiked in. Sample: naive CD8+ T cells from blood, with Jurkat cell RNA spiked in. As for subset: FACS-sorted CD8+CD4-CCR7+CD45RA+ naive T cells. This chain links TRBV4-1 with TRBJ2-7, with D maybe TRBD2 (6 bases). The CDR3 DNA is TGCGCCAGCAGCCAAGATACTAGCTTCTACGAGCAGCACTTC. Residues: CASSQDTSFYEQHF.